Listed below are T cell receptor beta chains from one sample, sequenced in a study of PD-1 blockade in classical Hodgkin lymphoma. Repertoires were generated with immunoSEQ multiplex PCR, while TCRdb's copy carries only in-frame clones and drops some. The sample has about 13,000 clones, around four fifths seen once. The source material was peripheral blood mononuclear cells (PBMCs), sampled at baseline. These receptors were collected from a human donor with classical Hodgkin lymphoma. Both conserved end residues are part of each CDR3. Fields, in order: J gene, V gene, CDR3 protein.

J: TRBJ2-5
V: TRBV2
CDR3: CASIGTIQETQYF

J: TRBJ2-1
V: TRBV7-2
CDR3: CASSLIQRGLNEQFF

J: TRBJ1-6
V: TRBV6-6
CDR3: CASSSRQADNSPLHF

J: TRBJ1-1
V: TRBV6-4
CDR3: CARRQYPTEAFF

J: TRBJ2-7
V: TRBV6-9
CDR3: CASLWALGFYEQYF

J: TRBJ2-2
V: TRBV19
CDR3: CASSLRTPTPGELFF

J: TRBJ2-2
V: TRBV6-5
CDR3: CASSFSGSDTGELFF

J: TRBJ2-7
V: TRBV2
CDR3: CASTRDRNSYEQYF

J: TRBJ2-2
V: TRBV18
CDR3: CASSPRQETGELFF

J: TRBJ2-1
V: TRBV5-1
CDR3: CASSWTSGGVLYEQFF

J: TRBJ1-1
V: TRBV5-1
CDR3: CASSLGLRTGDTEAFF

J: TRBJ1-2
V: TRBV7-9
CDR3: CASSKQGLAGYTF

J: TRBJ1-6
V: TRBV25-1
CDR3: CASSMGSYNSPLHF

J: TRBJ2-2
V: TRBV10-2
CDR3: CASSARSSGGATGELFF

J: TRBJ2-3
V: TRBV11-2
CDR3: CASSLAPGTDTQYF

J: TRBJ2-3
V: TRBV5-6
CDR3: CASSLGLQITDTQYF

J: TRBJ2-5
V: TRBV20-1
CDR3: CSTRRQTGQYF

J: TRBJ2-6
V: TRBV6-4
CDR3: CASSERSGANVLTF

J: TRBJ2-3
V: TRBV30
CDR3: CAWSNQRHTDTQYF

J: TRBJ2-2
V: TRBV5-4
CDR3: CASSLVAGTGELFF

J: TRBJ2-2
V: TRBV5-1
CDR3: CASSCYMNTGELFF

J: TRBJ2-5
V: TRBV10-3
CDR3: CAIGPYQETQYF

J: TRBJ1-6
V: TRBV28
CDR3: CASSEGGGQGRSPLHF

J: TRBJ1-5
V: TRBV6-1
CDR3: CASGPGGGNQPQHF

J: TRBJ1-1
V: TRBV5-1
CDR3: CASSLDTEAFF

J: TRBJ2-7
V: TRBV5-4
CDR3: CASSPGGTDYEQYF

J: TRBJ2-3
V: TRBV19
CDR3: CASSTLEDINTQYF

J: TRBJ1-5
V: TRBV28
CDR3: CASMGRLNQPQRF

J: TRBJ1-6
V: TRBV6-5
CDR3: CASSSWEGRTPLHF

J: TRBJ2-1
V: TRBV7-9
CDR3: CASSISEGNYNEQFF

J: TRBJ1-4
V: TRBV5-6
CDR3: CASSLVDNEKLFF

J: TRBJ2-7
V: TRBV18
CDR3: CASSRDGLAESREQYF

J: TRBJ2-1
V: TRBV2
CDR3: CASSNYNEQFF

J: TRBJ2-1
V: TRBV9
CDR3: CASSARETNEQFF

J: TRBJ1-5
V: TRBV7-8
CDR3: CASSLGGTTNQPQHF

J: TRBJ2-1
V: TRBV4-1
CDR3: CASSPGTSGGYNEQFF

J: TRBJ2-5
V: TRBV6-1
CDR3: CASSPEARVWETQYF

J: TRBJ2-7
V: TRBV6-4
CDR3: CASSYSPTSYEQYF

J: TRBJ2-1
V: TRBV7-2
CDR3: CASSLSGGSYNEQFF

J: TRBJ2-7
V: TRBV21-1
CDR3: CASSKGGTSGGSYEQYF

J: TRBJ1-3
V: TRBV19
CDR3: CASSMPSGRRNTIYF

J: TRBJ2-1
V: TRBV27
CDR3: CATTGWGRRDEQFF

J: TRBJ2-7
V: TRBV6-5
CDR3: CASSYLQGYEQYF

J: TRBJ2-1
V: TRBV7-1
CDR3: CASSSPKTQTRTHFAGDLYNEQFF

J: TRBJ2-1
V: TRBV25-1
CDR3: CASSGVERGLSYNEQFF

J: TRBJ2-5
V: TRBV28
CDR3: CASRRRTVQETQYF

J: TRBJ2-7
V: TRBV30
CDR3: CAWSDQYEQYF

J: TRBJ2-2
V: TRBV6-5
CDR3: CASSFHRDTGELFF

J: TRBJ1-5
V: TRBV10-2
CDR3: CASSEGVYSNQPQHF

J: TRBJ2-7
V: TRBV7-6
CDR3: CASSLASGIVGEQYF

J: TRBJ1-1
V: TRBV6-5
CDR3: CASSLIALESTEAFF

J: TRBJ2-7
V: TRBV6-5
CDR3: CASLWALGFYEQYF

J: TRBJ1-5
V: TRBV27
CDR3: CASSKVYSNQPQHF